The 18 T cell receptor beta chains below all came from one sample that was sequenced in a study of cytomegalovirus exposure and HLA in healthy donors. Primers included in the PCR were 60 Vbeta and 13 Jbeta primers. The assay was immunoSEQ multiplex PCR, and TCRdb's table has in-frame clones only and misses some. Among around 150,000 clones listed, 55% to 70% were seen once. Sequenced input: PBMCs. The receptors here all came from a woman in her sixties in good health and CMV-seropositive.

This clone was picked up a small number of times. The genes are TRBV19 and TRBJ1-2; tentative D call: TRBD1 (6 bases). The CDR3 is 17 amino acids. Germline lookup yields CDR1 LNHDA and CDR2 SQIVND (reference sequence). Trimming stripped 5 bases from V and 3 bases from J, with 22 bases between. The DNA for the CDR3 is TGTGCCAGTAGTTCGCCGGGACACGGGGGGAATTACTATGGCTACACCTTC. This encodes CASSSPGHGGNYYGYTF.

The V gene is TRBV7-6, the J gene TRBJ2-5, with D possibly being TRBD2 (5 bases). Germline-derived CDR1 and CDR2 are SGHVS and FNYEAQ. V was shortened by 2 bases and J by 5 bases, with 15 bases between the two germline ends. The CDR3 runs 15 residues. The DNA of the CDR3 is TGTGCCAGCAGCTTAAACTTCGGGATAGGGGAGACCCAGTACTTC. This encodes CASSLNFGIGETQYF.

The V call is TRBV6-5, the J call TRBJ2-7, with no clear D. The CDR3 is 15 residues long. The germline V and J ends were trimmed by 6 bases and 2 bases, with 17 bases remaining between them. Germline values: CDR1 MNHEY, CDR2 SVGAGI. Here the CDR3 DNA reads TGTGCCAGCAGACGCGACACGGAAAGGACCTACGAGCAGTACTTC. Encoded protein: CASRRDTERTYEQYF.

The V and J genes are TRBV11-2 and TRBJ1-4, with a possible D match to TRBD1 (5 bases). The CDR3 has 14 amino acids. V lost 1 base to trimming and J lost 8 bases, with 11 bases between them. Germline values: CDR1 SGHAT, CDR2 FQNNGV. CDR3 sequence reads: CASSLAVGAEKLFF. In DNA form, the CDR3 reads TGTGCCAGCAGCTTAGCAGTTGGGGCGGAAAAACTGTTTTTT.

This chain joins TRBV7-3 and TRBJ2-2, with TRBD2 identical over 12 bases. This CDR3 region has 16 residues. Germline-derived CDR1 and CDR2 are SGHTA and FQGTGA. Trimming removed 5 bases from V and 4 bases from J; junction bases left unmatched: 5. The CDR3 reads CASSRGLAGRTGELFF. CDR3 bases: TGTGCCAGCAGCCGGGGACTAGCGGGTCGCACCGGGGAGCTGTTTTTT.

The rearrangement links TRBV7-6 to TRBJ2-7; 11 bases map to TRBD2. The CDR3 length is 15 residues. From germline, CDR1 is SGHVS and CDR2 FNYEAQ. V trimming: 6 bases; J trimming: 4 bases; junction bases outside the gene matches: 8. CDR3: CASSQTSGSVYEQYF. The CDR3 DNA reads TGTGCCAGCAGTCAAACTAGCGGGAGTGTGTACGAGCAGTACTTC.

The gene calls are TRBV18 and TRBJ2-5; 7 nucleotides match TRBD1. J gave up 3 bases and V 9 bases, and 4 bases lay outside the gene matches. Germline V CDR1 and CDR2: KGHSH, LQKENI. The CDR3 has 12 amino acids. The CDR3 DNA reads as TGTGCCAGTACGACAGGGAAAGAGACCCAGTACTTC. It is translated as CASTTGKETQYF.

This clone has more than one count but fewer than ten. The chain uses TRBV11-2 and TRBJ2-2; 7 bases map to TRBD1. Germline V CDR1 and CDR2: SGHAT, FQNNGV. The CDR3 length is 14 residues. Trimming removed 5 bases from V and 4 bases from J; junction bases left unmatched: 4. The CDR3 spells CASSADRFTGELFF. CDR3 coding DNA: TGTGCCAGCAGCGCGGACAGGTTCACCGGGGAGCTGTTTTTT.

A few counts support this clone. The chain is built from TRBV7-9 and TRBJ1-3, with a possible D match to TRBD1 (5 bases). Germline values: CDR1 SEHNR, CDR2 FQNEAQ (reference sequence). The ends were cut back, 2 bases at V and 0 bases at J, with 11 bases in the middle. CDR3 size: 16 residues. Here the CDR3 DNA reads TGTGCCAGCAGCTTACAGGGCCCAGACTCTGGAAACACCATATATTTT. Translation: CASSLQGPDSGNTIYF. Drawing the rest from reference TRBV7-9 and TRBJ1-3, the complete variable domain is DTGVSQNPRHKITKRGQNVTFRCDPISEHNRLYWYRQTLGQGPEFLTYFQNEAQLEKSRLLSDRFSAERPKGSFSTLEIQRTEQGDSAMYLCASSLQGPDSGNTIYFGEGSWLTVV.

This sequence joins TRBV14 and TRBJ1-2; maybe TRBD1 (5 bases). Trimming removed 4 bases from V and 5 bases from J, with 14 bases in between. Germline V gene sequence: CDR1 SGHDN, CDR2 FVKESK. The CDR3 runs to 14 residues. The CDR3 DNA reads as TGTGCCAGCAGCCGTCAGACAGATACTTATGGCTACACCTTC. Translation gives CASSRQTDTYGYTF. Complete variable domain (other parts from reference TRBV14 and TRBJ1-2): EAGVTQFPSHSVIEKGQTVTLRCDPISGHDNLYWYRRVMGKEIKFLLHFVKESKQDESGMPNNRFLAERTGGTYSTLKVQPAELEDSGVYFCASSRQTDTYGYTFGSGTRLTVV.

About this clone: Compared with germline, one end of the junction differs, possibly owing to a read error. The chain is built from TRBV7-2 and TRBJ1-2; D not certain. Germline-derived CDR1 and CDR2 are SGHTA and FQGNSA. The CDR3 length is 13 residues. This CDR3 reads CVSSSGSNYGYTF. Written as DNA, the CDR3 is TGTGTCAGCAGCTCAGGTTCTAACTATGGCTACACCTTC.

The V and J genes are TRBV4-3 and TRBJ1-5; 9 bases map to TRBD1. The CDR3 is made up of 15 amino acids. Germline CDR1 LGHNA, CDR2 YSLEER. V was clipped by 1 base and J by 4 bases; unmatched bases: 2. CDR3 residues: CASSQGTGENQPQHF. The CDR3 nucleotides read TGCGCCAGCAGCCAAGGGACAGGGGAAAATCAGCCCCAGCATTTT.

This sequence joins TRBV30 and TRBJ2-3; D is ambiguous. The CDR3 covers 14 residues. The germline V gene has CDR1 GTSNPN and CDR2 SVGIG (reference sequence). The V and J ends lost 3 bases and 2 bases respectively, with 12 bases between them. CDR3 residues: CAWSWPDFTDTQYF. CDR3 nucleotides: TGTGCCTGGAGCTGGCCTGACTTCACAGATACGCAGTATTTT.

This clone was seen a few times. The CDR3 sequence is CASSQGVSSNYGYTF. The CDR3 bases are TGTGCCAGCAGCCAAGGTGTCAGTTCCAACTATGGCTACACCTTC. The J gene is TRBJ1-2, the V gene TRBV14; D gene ambiguous. V was clipped by 1 base and J by 2 bases, with 11 bases between them. Per the germline V gene, CDR1 is SGHDN and CDR2 is FVKESK. The length of the CDR3 is 15 residues.

The DNA for the CDR3 is TGTGCCATCAGTGAGTCGAAAGCGGGAGACCACGAGCAGTACTTC. The encoded protein is CAISESKAGDHEQYF. The gene calls are TRBV10-3 and TRBJ2-7; 8 bases line up with TRBD2. The V gene's germline CDR1 is ENHRY and CDR2 SYGVKD. J lost 5 bases, V lost 0 bases, and 6 bases had no gene match. This CDR3 has 15 amino acids.

The V call is TRBV6-1, the J call TRBJ2-1; 11 bases fit TRBD2. This CDR3 contains 15 residues. From germline, CDR1 is MNHNS and CDR2 SASEGT. V gave up 7 bases and J gave up 9 bases; unmatched junction bases: 11. CDR3 residues: CASTESTSGRFEQFF. CDR3 DNA sequence: TGTGCCAGCACCGAAAGTACTAGCGGGAGATTTGAGCAGTTCTTC.

The V call is TRBV25-1, the J call TRBJ2-5, with TRBD2 as a possible D gene (7 bases). The last part of the DNA fits TRBJ2-7 better; the J call may be wrong. Germline lookup yields CDR1 MGHDK and CDR2 SYGVNS. The CDR3 contains 15 residues. The CDR3 reads CASSEWGLGGGEQYF. In DNA, the CDR3 is TGTGCCAGCAGTGAATGGGGTCTAGGGGGGGGCGAGCAGTACTTC.

This chain connects TRBV6-5 to TRBJ2-1, with D perhaps TRBD1 (5 bases). The CDR3 has 13 residues. The V gene lost 0 bases and the J gene lost 12 bases, with 12 bases spanning the gap. Germline assignment: CDR1 MNHEY and CDR2 SVGAGI. The CDR3: CASSYSRVDGQFF. The CDR3 DNA follows: TGTGCCAGCAGTTACTCCAGGGTGGATGGGCAGTTCTTC.